These 6 T cell receptor beta chains were all obtained from the same sample, sequenced in a study of shared clonotypes between healthy human individuals. Using immunoSEQ multiplex PCR, the repertoire was profiled, and TCRdb retains in-frame clones only, with some absent. The top ten hold under 2% of the sample, which has some 630,000 clones, more than 70% seen once. The sequencing input was memory CD4+ T cells sorted from blood. Regarding subset: CD45RA-negative fraction. Receptors were obtained from a woman in her thirties in good health.

The chain joins TRBV19 to TRBJ2-2; 9 bases fit TRBD2. The germline gives CDR1 LNHDA, CDR2 SQIVND (reference sequence). The CDR3 sequence is 13 residues long. V was pared by 8 bases and J by 7 bases, with 5 bases of the junction left unmatched. The DNA for the CDR3 is TGTGCCAGTCATAGCGGGAGAATCGGGGAGCTGTTTTTT. Its translation is CASHSGRIGELFF.

V and J are TRBV7-9 and TRBJ2-7, with D perhaps matching TRBD2 (5 bases). The CDR3 is 15 residues long. CDR1 is SEHNR and CDR2 is FQNEAQ in the germline V gene (reference sequence). V was shortened by 1 base and J by 6 bases, with 16 bases between the two germline ends. The CDR3: CASSLGVGSPGEQYF. The DNA for the CDR3 is TGTGCCAGCAGCTTAGGAGTGGGGAGCCCCGGCGAGCAGTACTTC. Supplemented by reference TRBV7-9 and TRBJ2-7, the full variable domain reads DTGVSQNPRHKITKRGQNVTFRCDPISEHNRLYWYRQTLGQGPEFLTYFQNEAQLEKSRLLSDRFSAERPKGSFSTLEIQRTEQGDSAMYLCASSLGVGSPGEQYFGPGTRLTVT.

This chain connects TRBV6-1 to TRBJ2-1, with D unclear. This CDR3 is built from 15 residues. V gave up 7 bases and J gave up 6 bases, with 19 bases separating them. CDR1 and CDR2 from the germline V gene are MNHNS and SASEGT. For the CDR3, the DNA is TGTGCCAGCACAAGTAGTCTTTTCGGTATCAATGAGCAGTTCTTC. This translates into CASTSSLFGINEQFF.

The chain carries TRBV5-1 and TRBJ2-1; 14 bases align to TRBD2. Germline V lookup: CDR1 SGHRS, CDR2 YFSETQ. CDR3 size: 16 residues. With 4 bases clipped from V and 6 bases from J, the junction kept 6 bases outside the gene matches. The CDR3 loop reads CASSGSGLAGVNEQFF. CDR3 bases: TGCGCCAGCAGCGGATCGGGACTAGCGGGAGTCAATGAGCAGTTCTTC.

This clone was seen just once. This sequence joins TRBV7-9 and TRBJ2-7; 7 bases are a match to TRBD2. The V gene end was trimmed by 8 bases and the J gene end by 2 bases; junction bases not matched to a gene: 0. Germline V gene lookup returns CDR1 SEHNR and CDR2 FQNEAQ (reference sequence). The CDR3 spans 11 residues. The CDR3 is CASRGAYEQYF. Here the CDR3 DNA reads TGTGCCAGCCGGGGGGCCTACGAGCAGTACTTC.

The CDR3 here is CASSFYGQGETQYF. The CDR3 DNA follows: TGTGCCAGCAGCTTTTACGGACAGGGAGAGACCCAGTACTTC. The rearrangement joins TRBV7-2 to TRBJ2-5, with TRBD1 matching over 8 bases. Trimming took 3 bases from V and 4 from J; bases not matched to a gene: 4. Germline values: CDR1 SGHTA, CDR2 FQGNSA. The CDR3 totals 14 residues.